This T cell receptor (beta chain) was identified in a study of cytomegalovirus exposure and HLA in healthy donors. Study in general: Early release data held approximately 81 million unique TCRs from HLA-typed donors.

V lost 3 bases, J lost 3 bases, and 17 bases lay in between. The germline V gene encodes CDR1 MGHDK and CDR2 SYGVNS. This CDR3 is 16 amino acids long. Study observations and caveats: Investigators reported 150 to 200 TCR beta chains as tied to cytomegalovirus. By a later analysis, the bulk of CMV-associated TCR beta chains appeared HLA-restricted.

As for this clone: The target antigen is unknown.

The PCR was carried out with 60 Vbeta primers and 13 Jbeta primers. The data were produced by immunoSEQ multiplex PCR, yet TCRdb's version contains in-frame clones alone and is incomplete. The data hold about 200,000 clones, with more than 65% observed a single time. Sequencing used PBMCs. The source of this sequence is a man between 18 and 29 years old in good health and CMV-seronegative. The J gene is TRBJ2-5, the V gene TRBV25-1, with D perhaps TRBD1 (5 bases). The CDR3 region is CASSEPSGALEETQYF. In nucleotides, the CDR3 is TGTGCCAGCAGTGAGCCTAGTGGGGCTTTGGAAGAGACCCAGTACTTC.